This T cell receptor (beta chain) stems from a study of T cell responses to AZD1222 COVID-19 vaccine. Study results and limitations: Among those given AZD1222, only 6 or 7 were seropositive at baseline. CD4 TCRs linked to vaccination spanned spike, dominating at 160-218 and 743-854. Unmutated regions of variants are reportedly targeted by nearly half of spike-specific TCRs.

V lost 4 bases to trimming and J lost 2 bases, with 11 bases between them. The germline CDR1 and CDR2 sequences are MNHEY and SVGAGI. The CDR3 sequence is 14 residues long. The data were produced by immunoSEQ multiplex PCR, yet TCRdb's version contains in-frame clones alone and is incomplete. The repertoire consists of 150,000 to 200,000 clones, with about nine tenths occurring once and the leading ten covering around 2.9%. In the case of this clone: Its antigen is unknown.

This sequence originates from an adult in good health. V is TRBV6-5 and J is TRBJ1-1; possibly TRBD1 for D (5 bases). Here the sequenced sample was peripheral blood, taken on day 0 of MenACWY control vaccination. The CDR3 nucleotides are TGTGCCAGCAGTTGGAGGGGCAGTAACACTGAAGCTTTCTTT. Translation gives CASSWRGSNTEAFF.